This paragraph reports one T cell receptor (beta chain). The antigen is not known. From blood CD8+ and CD4+ T cells, the TCR beta chain was sequenced. Through negative isolation, CD4+ and CD8+ T cells were obtained, while TEMRA cells were enriched using FACS. This sample was taken from a study of CD8 T cells in Susac syndrome. Findings of the study overall: The study conceded that relatively few individuals underwent its TCR sequencing and HLA analysis.

The CDR3 is 13 residues long. With V trimmed by 4 bases and J by 1 base, 0 bases remained unmatched. Germline values: CDR1 DFQATT, CDR2 SNEGSKA (reference sequence). Random hexamers served to reverse transcribe roughly 0.5 to 1 ug RNA. Amplification of TCR beta CDR3 by immunoSEQ multiplex PCR spanned 54 Vbeta and 13 Jbeta. TCRdb re-called the immunoSEQ multiplex PCR reads with MiXCR, one entry per CDR3 protein. Here the sample spans about 160,000 distinct CDR3 sequences, 90% to 95% being singletons. V usage is TRBV20-1 and J usage is TRBJ2-2; 7 bases map to TRBD1. The clonotype was recovered from a human donor in good health. The specimen sequenced was CD4+ T cells from PBMCs. The CDR3 protein is CSANRGNTGELFF. The CDR3 DNA reads TGCAGTGCTAACAGGGGGAACACCGGGGAGCTGTTTTTT.